This entry describes one TCR beta chain. Its matching antigen is unknown. Tagging with unique molecular identifiers was a feature of the TCR beta cDNA libraries. Around 500,000 cDNA molecules were obtained per 1 to 10 million input T cells. TCRdb processed the PCR reads anew with MiXCR; each CDR3 protein has one entry. The profile shows 650,000 to 850,000 distinct CDR3 sequences, approximately 44% of them singletons. Trimming pared 0 bases from V and 4 bases from J, leaving 7 bases between. Germline V gene sequence: CDR1 MNHEY, CDR2 SMNVEV (reference sequence). The CDR3 is 14 amino acids. The entry originates in a study of post-analysis software for immune sequencing data. General study findings and limits: Samples from one preparation batch, clustered by F measure, grouped strongly together. Five TRBV segments, including TRBV5-6, TRBV5-1 and TRBV20-1, were more frequent in patients than controls.

This sequence joins TRBV27 and TRBJ1-5, with D unresolved. The sample comprised blood. This sequence was found in a girl between 10 and 17 years old with multiple sclerosis. This chain's CDR3 is CASSLSTVNQPQHF. The CDR3 DNA is TGTGCCAGCAGTTTATCCACCGTTAATCAGCCCCAGCATTTT.